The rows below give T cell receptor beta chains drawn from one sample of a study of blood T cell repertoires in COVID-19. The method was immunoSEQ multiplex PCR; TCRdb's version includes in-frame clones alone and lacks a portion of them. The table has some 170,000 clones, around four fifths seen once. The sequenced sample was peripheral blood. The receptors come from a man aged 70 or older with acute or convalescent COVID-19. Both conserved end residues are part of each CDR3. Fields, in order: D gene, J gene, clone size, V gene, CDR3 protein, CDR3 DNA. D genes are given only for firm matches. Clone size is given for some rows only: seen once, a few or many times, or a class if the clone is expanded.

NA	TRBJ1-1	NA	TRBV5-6	CASSMLQAAEAFF	TGTGCCAGCAGCATGCTACAGGCCGCCGAAGCTTTCTTT
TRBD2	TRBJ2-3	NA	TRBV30	CAGGEADTQYF	TGTGCTGGGGGGGAGGCAGATACGCAGTATTTT
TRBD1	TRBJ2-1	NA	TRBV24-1	CATQGADRAHNEQFF	TGTGCCACCCAGGGAGCGGACAGGGCACACAATGAGCAGTTCTTC
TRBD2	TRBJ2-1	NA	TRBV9	CASSVKGTSGRNEQFF	TGTGCCAGCAGCGTAAAGGGGACTAGCGGGAGAAATGAGCAGTTCTTC
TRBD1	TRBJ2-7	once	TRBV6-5	CASIRQGVGYEQYF	TGTGCCAGCATCAGACAGGGCGTGGGCTACGAGCAGTACTTC
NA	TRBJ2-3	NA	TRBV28	CASSFGRANTDTQYF	TGTGCCAGCAGTTTTGGGCGGGCAAACACAGATACGCAGTATTTT
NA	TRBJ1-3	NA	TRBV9	CASSVDPVNSGNTIYF	TGTGCCAGCAGCGTAGATCCAGTTAACTCTGGAAACACCATATATTTT
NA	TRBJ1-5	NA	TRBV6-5	CASRLTDGQPQHF	TGTGCCAGCAGACTGACCGACGGGCAGCCCCAGCATTTT
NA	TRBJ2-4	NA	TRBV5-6	CASSLEVGLAKNIQYF	TGTGCCAGCAGCTTGGAGGTGGGGCTAGCCAAAAACATTCAGTACTTC
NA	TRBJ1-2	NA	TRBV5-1	CASSSDGNQGGGYTF	TGCGCCAGCAGCTCAGACGGGAATCAAGGAGGTGGCTACACCTTC
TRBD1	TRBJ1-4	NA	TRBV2	CASSPWDREKLFF	TGTGCCAGCAGCCCATGGGACAGAGAAAAACTGTTTTTT
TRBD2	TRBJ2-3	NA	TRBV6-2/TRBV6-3	CASSQPSGGAGDTQYF	TGTGCCAGCAGCCAACCAAGCGGGGGGGCCGGAGATACGCAGTATTTT
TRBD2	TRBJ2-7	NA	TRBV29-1	CSVGGSGGPYEQYF	TGCAGCGTTGGTGGCAGCGGGGGACCTTACGAGCAGTACTTC
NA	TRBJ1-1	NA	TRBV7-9	CASSPSRGANTEAFF	TGTGCCAGCAGCCCTAGTCGGGGGGCGAACACTGAAGCTTTCTTT
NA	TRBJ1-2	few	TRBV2	CASSEGPGVNYGYTF	TGTGCCAGCAGTGAGGGTCCTGGAGTTAACTATGGCTACACCTTC
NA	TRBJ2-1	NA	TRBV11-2	CASRLGGTAGNEQFF	TGTGCCAGCAGACTAGGAGGGACCGCTGGTAATGAGCAGTTCTTC
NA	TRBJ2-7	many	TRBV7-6	CASSRGSYYEQYF	TGTGCCAGCAGTCGGGGGTCTTACTACGAGCAGTACTTC
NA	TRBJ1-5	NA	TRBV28	CASSSSGTPGFSNQPQHF	TGTGCCAGCAGTTCCTCCGGGACACCAGGATTTAGCAATCAGCCCCAGCATTTT
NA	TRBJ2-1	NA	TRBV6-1	CASSEEQWNEQFF	TGTGCCAGCAGTGAAGAACAGTGGAATGAGCAGTTCTTC
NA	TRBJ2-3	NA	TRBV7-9	CASSLALDSASDTQYF	TGTGCCAGCAGCTTAGCTTTGGACAGCGCTTCAGATACGCAGTATTTT
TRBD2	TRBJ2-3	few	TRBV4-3	CASSPAPSGSPDTQYF	TGCGCCAGCAGCCCGGCGCCAAGCGGGAGTCCAGATACGCAGTATTTT
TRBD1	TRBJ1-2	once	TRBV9	CASSVVAAGTGGDGYTF	TGTGCCAGCAGCGTAGTAGCGGCCGGGACAGGGGGCGACGGCTACACCTTC
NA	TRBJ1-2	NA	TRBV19	CASSIDSGGSGGYTF	TGTGCCAGTAGTATAGATTCCGGGGGGAGTGGTGGCTACACCTTC
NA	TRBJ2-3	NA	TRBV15	CATSSTGYGTDTQYF	TGTGCCACCAGCAGTACGGGTTATGGAACAGATACGCAGTATTTT
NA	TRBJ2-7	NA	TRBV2	CASRLDLSSYEQYF	TGTGCCAGCAGACTGGACTTAAGCTCCTACGAGCAGTACTTC
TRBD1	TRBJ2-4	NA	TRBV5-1	CASSFNRDRGRPYF	TGCGCCAGCAGCTTTAACCGGGACAGGGGCCGGCCTTACTTC
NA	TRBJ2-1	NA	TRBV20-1	CSARAGTEQFF	TGCAGTGCTAGGGCGGGAACTGAGCAGTTCTTC
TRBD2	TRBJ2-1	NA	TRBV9	CASSVVSGAYNEQFF	TGTGCCAGCAGCGTAGTTAGCGGGGCCTACAATGAGCAGTTCTTC
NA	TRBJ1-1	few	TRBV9	CASNPGSRVNTEAFF	TGTGCCAGCAACCCGGGGTCTAGAGTGAACACTGAAGCTTTCTTT
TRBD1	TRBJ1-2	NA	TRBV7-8	CASSLEAGGPYGYTF	TGTGCCAGCAGCTTAGAGGCAGGGGGACCCTATGGCTACACCTTC
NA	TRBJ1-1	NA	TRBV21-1	CASSKVGRSGTEAFF	TGTGCCAGCAGCAAAGTAGGCAGGTCGGGGACTGAAGCTTTCTTT
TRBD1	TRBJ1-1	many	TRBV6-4	CASSDGTAEAFF	TGTGCCAGCAGTGATGGGACAGCTGAAGCTTTCTTT
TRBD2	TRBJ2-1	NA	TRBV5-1	CASSLGTSGGPSSYNEQFF	TGCGCCAGCAGCTTGGGAACTAGCGGGGGCCCGAGCTCCTACAATGAGCAGTTCTTC
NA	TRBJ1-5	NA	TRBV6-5	CAQARDSNQPQHF	TGTGCCCAAGCACGTGATAGCAATCAGCCCCAGCATTTT
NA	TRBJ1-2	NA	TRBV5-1	CASSKLQGSDGYTF	TGCGCCAGCAGCAAACTCCAGGGATCTGATGGCTACACCTTC
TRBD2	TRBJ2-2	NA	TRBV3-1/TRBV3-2	CASSQHGLAGGPDELFF	TGTGCCAGCAGCCAGCATGGACTAGCGGGGGGGCCTGATGAGCTGTTTTTT
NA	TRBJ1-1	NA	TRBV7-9	CASRRVNTEAFF	TGTGCCAGCCGCCGGGTAAACACTGAAGCTTTCTTT
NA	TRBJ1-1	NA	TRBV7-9	CASRGKATEAFF	TGTGCCAGCCGGGGGAAGGCCACTGAAGCTTTCTTT
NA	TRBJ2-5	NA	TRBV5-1	CASSLGQGQETQYF	TGCGCCAGCAGCTTGGGGCAGGGTCAAGAGACCCAGTACTTC
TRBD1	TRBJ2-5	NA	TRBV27	CASSPMPDRGEGETQYF	TGTGCCAGCAGTCCTATGCCAGACAGGGGCGAAGGAGAGACCCAGTACTTC
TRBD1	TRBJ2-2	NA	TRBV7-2	CASSSTNTGGTGELFF	TGTGCCAGCAGCTCGACAAATACAGGGGGCACCGGGGAGCTGTTTTTT
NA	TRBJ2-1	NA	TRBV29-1	CSCGGYNEQFF	TGCAGCTGCGGAGGATACAATGAGCAGTTCTTC
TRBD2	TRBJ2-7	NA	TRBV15	CATRPSGSTHEQYF	TGTGCCACCAGACCTAGCGGGAGTACCCACGAGCAGTACTTC
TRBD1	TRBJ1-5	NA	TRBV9	CASSVGTDNQPQHF	TGTGCCAGCAGCGTTGGGACAGATAATCAGCCCCAGCATTTT
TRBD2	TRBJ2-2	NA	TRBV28	CASSPSGTTGELFF	TGTGCCAGCAGTCCGAGCGGGACCACCGGGGAGCTGTTTTTT
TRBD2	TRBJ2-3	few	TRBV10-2	CASATSGTDTQYF	TGCGCCAGCGCCACTAGCGGCACAGATACGCAGTATTTT
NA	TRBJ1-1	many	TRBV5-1	CASSLIRGNTEAFF	TGCGCCAGCAGCCTGATCAGGGGGAACACTGAAGCTTTCTTT
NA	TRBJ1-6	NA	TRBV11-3	CASRGEGAGSPLHF	TGTGCCAGCAGGGGGGAAGGCGCGGGGTCACCCCTCCACTTT
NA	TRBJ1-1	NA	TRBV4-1	CASSQVGGVTEAFF	TGCGCCAGCAGCCAAGTCGGAGGGGTCACTGAAGCTTTCTTT
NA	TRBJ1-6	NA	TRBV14	CASSQPTASFHNSPLHF	TGTGCCAGCAGCCAGCCGACAGCCAGCTTCCACAATTCACCCCTCCACTTT
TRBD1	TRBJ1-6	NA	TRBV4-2	CASSKGATGGGSPLHF	TGTGCCAGCAGCAAAGGGGCGACAGGGGGCGGATCACCCCTCCACTTT
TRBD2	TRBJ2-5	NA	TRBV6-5	CASIMGGIGETQYF	TGTGCCAGCATCATGGGAGGGATAGGGGAGACCCAGTACTTC
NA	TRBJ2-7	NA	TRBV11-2	CASSLESGRVYEQYF	TGTGCCAGCAGCTTAGAATCTGGCAGGGTCTACGAGCAGTACTTC
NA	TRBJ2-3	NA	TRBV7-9	CASSFESLAQYF	TGTGCCAGCAGCTTTGAAAGCTTGGCGCAGTATTTT
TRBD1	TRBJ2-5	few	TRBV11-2	CASSSTWDSQETQYF	TGTGCCAGCAGCTCGACCTGGGACAGCCAAGAGACCCAGTACTTC
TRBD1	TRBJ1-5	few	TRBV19	CASSVGQLANQPQHF	TGTGCCAGTAGTGTGGGACAGTTAGCAAATCAGCCCCAGCATTTT
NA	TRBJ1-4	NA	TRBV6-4	CASILIEYYNEKLFF	TGTGCCAGCATTCTAATCGAGTATTATAATGAAAAACTGTTTTTT